This paragraph covers one T cell receptor (beta chain) sequence. Antigen unknown. For sequencing, patients were chosen who had shown expansion of CD8+CD57+ cells by flow cytometry. These data originate in a study of CD8+CD57+ T cells in acquired aplastic anemia. Across the whole study: Sorted CD4+ and CD8+ cells yielded roughly 3.4 ug of DNA on average. Overall study findings and caveats: Patients and controls shared under 35 CD8+ CDR3 sequences, which appeared highly expressed in patients and within their immunodominant clones. Significance was not reached for CD8+ Simpson's diversity between patients and controls.

V gave up 5 bases and J gave up 12 bases, with 17 bases separating them. Germline loops: CDR1 ENHRY, CDR2 SYGVKD. The CDR3 is 13 residues long. Profiles of TCR beta VDJ and CDR3 were generated from a genomic DNA template. TCRdb passed the reads through MiXCR, listing each CDR3 protein once. Of about 160,000 distinct CDR3 sequences in the sample, roughly 43% were seen once. This sequence joins TRBV10-3 and TRBJ2-1; D may be TRBD1 or TRBD2 (5 bases each). The clonotype was recovered from a human donor with aplastic anemia. Material for sequencing was sorted CD4+, CD8+, or CD8+CD57+ T cells (not recorded which) from PBMCs. CDR3 region: CAISLPGTVPQFF. The DNA of the CDR3 is TGTGCCATCAGTTTGCCCGGGACCGTCCCGCAGTTCTTC.